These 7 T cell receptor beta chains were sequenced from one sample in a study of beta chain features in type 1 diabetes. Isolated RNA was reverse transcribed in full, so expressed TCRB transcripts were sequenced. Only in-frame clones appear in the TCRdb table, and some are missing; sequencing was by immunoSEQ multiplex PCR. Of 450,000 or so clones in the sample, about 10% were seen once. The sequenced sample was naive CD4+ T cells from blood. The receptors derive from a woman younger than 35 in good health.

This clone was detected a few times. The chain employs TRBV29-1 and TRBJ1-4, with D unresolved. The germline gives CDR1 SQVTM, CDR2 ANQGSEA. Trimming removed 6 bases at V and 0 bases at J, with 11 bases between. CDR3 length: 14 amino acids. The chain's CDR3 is CSVTSGATNEKLFF. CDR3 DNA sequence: TGCAGCGTGACATCTGGGGCAACTAATGAAAAACTGTTTTTT.

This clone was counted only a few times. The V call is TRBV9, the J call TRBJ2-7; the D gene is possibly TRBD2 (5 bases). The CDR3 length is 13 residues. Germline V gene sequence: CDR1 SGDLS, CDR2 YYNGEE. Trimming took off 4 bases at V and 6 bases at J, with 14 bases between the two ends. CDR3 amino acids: CASSTVPGSEQYV. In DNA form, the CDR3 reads TGTGCCAGCAGCACCGTGCCGGGGTCCGAGCAGTACGTC.

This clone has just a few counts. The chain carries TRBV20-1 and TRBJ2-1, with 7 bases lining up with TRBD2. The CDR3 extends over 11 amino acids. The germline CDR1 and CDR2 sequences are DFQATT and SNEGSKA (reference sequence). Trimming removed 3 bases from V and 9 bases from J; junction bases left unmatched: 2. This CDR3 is CSARVAGEQFF. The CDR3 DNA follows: TGCAGTGCTAGGGTAGCGGGTGAGCAGTTCTTC.

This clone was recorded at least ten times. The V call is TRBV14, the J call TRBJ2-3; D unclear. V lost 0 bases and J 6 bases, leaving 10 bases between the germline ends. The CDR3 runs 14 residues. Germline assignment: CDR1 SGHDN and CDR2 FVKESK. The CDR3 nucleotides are TGTGCCAGCAGCCAAGATGGTACACGGGATACGCAGTATTTT. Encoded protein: CASSQDGTRDTQYF.

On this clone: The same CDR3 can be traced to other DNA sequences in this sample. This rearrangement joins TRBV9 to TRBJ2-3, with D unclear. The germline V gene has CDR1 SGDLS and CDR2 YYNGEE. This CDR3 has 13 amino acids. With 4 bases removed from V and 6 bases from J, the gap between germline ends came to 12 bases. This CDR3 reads CASSLRGRDTQYF. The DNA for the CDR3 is TGTGCCAGCAGCCTTCGCGGTAGGGATACGCAGTATTTT.

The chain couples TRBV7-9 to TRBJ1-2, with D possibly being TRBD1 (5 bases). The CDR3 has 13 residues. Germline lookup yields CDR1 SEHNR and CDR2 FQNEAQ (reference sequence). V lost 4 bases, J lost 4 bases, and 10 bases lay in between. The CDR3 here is CASSSRTSYGYTF. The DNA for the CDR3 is TGTGCCAGCAGCTCGCGGACATCCTATGGCTACACCTTC.

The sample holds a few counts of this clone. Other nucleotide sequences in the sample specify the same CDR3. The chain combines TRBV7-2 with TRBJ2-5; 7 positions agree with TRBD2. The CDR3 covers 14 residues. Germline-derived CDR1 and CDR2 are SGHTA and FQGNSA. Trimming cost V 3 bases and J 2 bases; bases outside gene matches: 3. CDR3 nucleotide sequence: TGTGCCAGCAGCTTCCAGCGGGGTCAAGAGACCCAGTACTTC. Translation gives CASSFQRGQETQYF.